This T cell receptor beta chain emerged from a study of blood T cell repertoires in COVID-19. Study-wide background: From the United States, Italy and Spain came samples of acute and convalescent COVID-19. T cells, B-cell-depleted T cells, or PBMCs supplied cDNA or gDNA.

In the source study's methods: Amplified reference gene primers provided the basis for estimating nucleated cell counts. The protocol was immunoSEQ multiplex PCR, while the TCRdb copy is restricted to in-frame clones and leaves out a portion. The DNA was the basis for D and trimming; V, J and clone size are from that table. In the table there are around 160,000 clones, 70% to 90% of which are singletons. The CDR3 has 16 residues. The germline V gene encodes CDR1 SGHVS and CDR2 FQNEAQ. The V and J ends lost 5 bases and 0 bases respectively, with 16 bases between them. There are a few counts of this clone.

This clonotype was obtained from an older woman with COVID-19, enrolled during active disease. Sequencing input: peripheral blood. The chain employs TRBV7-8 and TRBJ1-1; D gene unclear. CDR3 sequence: CASSDGRRVMNTEAFF. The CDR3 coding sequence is TGTGCCAGCAGCGACGGCAGGAGGGTGATGAACACTGAAGCTTTCTTT.